Reported below is one T cell receptor (beta chain). Its antigen remains unknown. This sample is drawn from a study of blood T cells in healthy people across ages. Study observations and caveats: Long-lived and aged donors differed, with more naive CD4+ cells and higher diversity in the long-lived.

The second PCR ran about 6 to 12 cycles with a sample-barcoded 5' primer and J-beta primers. TCRdb analysed the 5' RACE reads with MiXCR anew, one entry per CDR3 protein. This table holds some 690,000 distinct CDR3 sequences, about a fifth found once. Between the trimmed V and J ends, which lost 4 bases and 7 bases, there was a span of 16 bases. Germline CDR1 and CDR2: LGHNT and FRNRAP. CDR3 length: 14 amino acids. Sequencing was carried out using blood. This rearrangement joins TRBV12-5 to TRBJ1-2; a weak D match, TRBD1 (5 bases). The clonotype comes from a man in his 70s in good health. The CDR3 DNA is TGTGCTAGTGGTTACCGGTATCGGGGGGTTGGCTACACCTTC. This gives the protein CASGYRYRGVGYTF.